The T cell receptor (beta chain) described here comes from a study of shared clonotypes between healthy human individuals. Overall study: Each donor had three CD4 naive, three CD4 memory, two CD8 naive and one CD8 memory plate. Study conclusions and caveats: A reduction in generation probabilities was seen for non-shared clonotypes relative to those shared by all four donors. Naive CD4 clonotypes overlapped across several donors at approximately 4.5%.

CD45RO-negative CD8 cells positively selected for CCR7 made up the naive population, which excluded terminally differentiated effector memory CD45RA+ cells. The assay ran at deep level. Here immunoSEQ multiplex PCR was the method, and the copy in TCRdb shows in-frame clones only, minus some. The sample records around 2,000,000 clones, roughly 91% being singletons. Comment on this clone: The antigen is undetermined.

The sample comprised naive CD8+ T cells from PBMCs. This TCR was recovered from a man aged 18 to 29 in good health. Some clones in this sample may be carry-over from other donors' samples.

CDR3: CASSPEPGGGTEAFF. For the CDR3, the DNA is TGTGCCAGCAGCCCAGAACCGGGGGGGGGCACTGAAGCTTTCTTT. The chain uses TRBV11-1 and TRBJ1-1; TRBD1 is a possible D gene (5 bases). V lost 5 bases, J lost 4 bases, and 17 bases lay in between. Germline V lookup: CDR1 SGHAT, CDR2 FQDESV (reference sequence). The CDR3 covers 15 residues. The full variable domain, rest sourced from reference TRBV11-1 and TRBJ1-1, is EAEVAQSPRYKITEKSQAVAFWCDPISGHATLYWYRQILGQGPELLVQFQDESVVDDSQLPKDRFSAERLKGVDSTLKIQPAELGDSAMYLCASSPEPGGGTEAFFGQGTRLTVV.